Listed here are 19 T cell receptor beta chains from one sample, sequenced in a study of shared clonotypes between healthy human individuals. Data came from immunoSEQ multiplex PCR; TCRdb stores just in-frame clones and leaves some out. This sample has about 2.4 million clones, with 93% found just once. The material sequenced was naive CD4+ T cells from PBMCs. Subset indicated: CD45RA+ positively selected. These receptors were obtained from a man younger than 30 in good health. Some clones in this sample may be carry-over from other donors' samples.

The J gene is TRBJ1-1, the V gene TRBV20-1, with D uncertain. The CDR3 covers 10 residues. Deletions cut 2 bases from V and 10 bases from J, with 8 bases between. Germline V CDR1 and CDR2: DFQATT, SNEGSKA (reference sequence). This chain's CDR3 is CSARSGRAFF. As DNA, the CDR3 is TGCAGTGCTAGATCAGGTCGAGCTTTCTTT.

This chain connects TRBV11-2 to TRBJ1-1; D unclear. The CDR3 runs 13 residues. Per germline, CDR1 SGHAT and CDR2 FQNNGV. Trimming stripped 5 bases from V and 9 bases from J, with 16 bases between. CDR3: CASSDQRYGKAFF. CDR3 DNA: TGTGCCAGCAGCGATCAGCGGTACGGAAAAGCTTTCTTT.

This clone was observed a few times. This sequence joins TRBV7-9 and TRBJ2-1; tentatively, D is TRBD1 or TRBD2 (5 bases each). The germline gives CDR1 SEHNR, CDR2 FQNEAQ (reference sequence). CDR3 length: 15 amino acids. V was clipped by 6 bases and J by 0 bases, with 12 bases between them. CDR3 DNA sequence: TGTGCCAGCAGAACCGGGACCCACTCCTACAATGAGCAGTTCTTC. Protein sequence: CASRTGTHSYNEQFF.

This clone has just a few counts. V usage is TRBV4-2 and J usage is TRBJ1-2, with D possibly matching TRBD1 (5 bases). V lost 1 base to trimming and J lost 8 bases, with 11 bases between them. CDR3 size: 13 residues. Germline CDR1 and CDR2: LGHNA and YNFKEQ. DNA of the CDR3: TGTGCCAGCAGCCAAGTAAGGGGTTACGGCTACACCTTC. Translated, it gives CASSQVRGYGYTF.

The rearrangement joins TRBV7-2 to TRBJ1-1; D is unclear. The germline V and J ends were trimmed by 5 bases and 0 bases, with 10 bases remaining between them. There are 14 residues in the CDR3. CDR1 and CDR2 from the germline V gene are SGHTA and FQGNSA. CDR3: CASSPTPMNTEAFF. Here the CDR3 DNA reads TGTGCCAGCAGCCCTACACCGATGAACACTGAAGCTTTCTTT.

The chain combines TRBV5-3 with TRBJ2-7; D uncertain. TRBV5-3 is flagged as an ORF with uncertain function. CDR3 length: 15 amino acids. Trimming left V 0 bases short and J 0 bases short, with 10 bases between. DNA for the CDR3: TGTGCCAGAAGCTTGGGTCTTGCGCTCTCCTACGAGCAGTACTTC. Residues: CARSLGLALSYEQYF.

The V gene is TRBV27, the J gene TRBJ1-2, with 9 nucleotides matching TRBD1. The germline CDR1 and CDR2 sequences are MNHEY and SMNVEV (reference sequence). The V gene end was trimmed by 6 bases and the J gene end by 8 bases; junction bases not matched to a gene: 7. The CDR3 is 13 residues long. This CDR3 is CASRDRGFGGYTF. CDR3 DNA sequence: TGTGCCAGCAGAGACAGGGGGTTTGGGGGCTACACCTTC.

This sequence joins TRBV2 and TRBJ2-7, with a weak D call TRBD2 (5 bases). Trimming stripped 6 bases from V and 6 bases from J, with 15 bases between. This CDR3 has 13 amino acids. Per germline, CDR1 SNHLY and CDR2 FYNNEI. The CDR3 sequence is CASRADGRSEQYF. The CDR3 nucleotides read TGTGCCAGCAGAGCGGACGGACGGAGCGAGCAGTACTTC.

V is TRBV4-2 and J is TRBJ1-5, with 9 bases identical to TRBD1. CDR3 length: 16 amino acids. The V segment lost 1 base and the J segment 6 bases; nucleotides outside the gene matches: 7. Germline V gene data show CDR1 as LGHNA and CDR2 as YNFKEQ. This CDR3 is CASSQARDRAGQPQHF. In nucleotides, the CDR3 is TGTGCCAGCAGCCAAGCCCGGGACAGGGCCGGTCAGCCCCAGCATTTT.

This sequence joins TRBV7-9 and TRBJ2-7; 8 nucleotides line up with TRBD2. CDR1 and CDR2 (germline): SEHNR, FQNEAQ (reference sequence). V was clipped by 5 bases and J by 6 bases; unmatched bases: 9. The length of the CDR3 is 14 residues. CDR3 in DNA: TGTGCCAGCAGCCCGGGAGGGGGGCCGGGCGAGCAGTACTTC. It translates to CASSPGGGPGEQYF.

The chain employs TRBV28 and TRBJ2-6, with D unresolved. Germline CDR1 is MDHEN and CDR2 is SYDVKM. With 6 bases removed from V and 6 bases from J, the gap between germline ends came to 9 bases. The CDR3 is made up of 13 amino acids. CDR3 sequence: CASRTPAANVLTF. CDR3 DNA sequence: TGTGCCAGCAGGACACCTGCGGCCAACGTCCTGACTTTC.

The sample holds a few counts of this clone. Other DNA sequences in the same sample also yield this CDR3. The rearrangement uses TRBV28 and TRBJ1-2, with no clear D. This CDR3 is 11 amino acids long. Trimming pared 8 bases from V and 8 bases from J, leaving 12 bases between. In germline, CDR1 is MDHEN, CDR2 SYDVKM. The CDR3 spells CASGRAGGYTF. The CDR3 DNA is TGTGCCAGCGGCCGCGCTGGCGGCTACACCTTC.

The chain uses TRBV5-3 and TRBJ1-1; maybe TRBD1 (5 bases). TRBV5-3 is an open reading frame, and its role is uncertain. The V and J ends lost 4 bases and 6 bases respectively, with 22 bases between them. The CDR3 is made up of 16 amino acids. In DNA, the CDR3 is TGTGCCAGAAGCCCTGGTGGGATCCCAAGGGGATCTGAAGCTTTCTTT. Its translation: CARSPGGIPRGSEAFF.

The chain joins TRBV7-9 to TRBJ2-1, with D possibly TRBD1 on 6 matching bases. The V end lost 5 bases, the J end lost 11 bases, and 19 bases lay between the germline ends. Germline V gene data show CDR1 as SEHNR and CDR2 as FQNEAQ (reference sequence). The CDR3 loop spans 14 amino acids. The CDR3 here is CASSQGTVGEQQFF. The CDR3 DNA is TGTGCCAGCAGCCAGGGGACCGTCGGGGAACAGCAGTTCTTC.

This sequence joins TRBV18 and TRBJ1-4; 7 nucleotides line up with TRBD1. With V trimmed by 5 bases and J by 5 bases, 5 bases remained unmatched. CDR1 is KGHSH, CDR2 LQKENI, per germline. This CDR3 region has 14 residues. CDR3 nucleotide sequence: TGTGCCAGCTCAGCCAAACAGGGGAATGAAAAACTGTTTTTT. It encodes CASSAKQGNEKLFF.

The J gene is TRBJ2-1, the V gene TRBV19; 10 bases map to TRBD1. Germline CDR1 reads LNHDA; CDR2 reads SQIVND (reference sequence). The CDR3 has 18 amino acids. The trim removed 6 bases at V and 2 bases at J, leaving 13 bases unmatched. CDR3 amino acids: CASSTTGGSIQAYNEQFF. CDR3 nucleotide sequence: TGTGCCAGTAGCACGACAGGGGGCAGTATACAAGCCTACAATGAGCAGTTCTTC.

The chain recombines TRBV2 with TRBJ1-4; D gene ambiguous. Germline V gene data show CDR1 as SNHLY and CDR2 as FYNNEI. The CDR3 covers 12 residues. V lost 0 bases and J 11 bases, leaving 7 bases between the germline ends. The CDR3 DNA reads as TGTGCCAGCAGTGAAGCGACTCGGAAACTGTTTTTT. Encoded protein: CASSEATRKLFF.

The chain employs TRBV14 and TRBJ1-1, with a weak D call TRBD1 (6 bases). The V gene's germline CDR1 is SGHDN and CDR2 FVKESK. V was clipped by 3 bases and J by 7 bases, with 15 bases between them. The CDR3 loop spans 14 amino acids. CDR3 nucleotide sequence: TGTGCCAGCAGCCAGTCTGGGGGCAGTATTGAAGCTTTCTTT. Translated: CASSQSGGSIEAFF. Full variable domain (rest looked up from reference TRBV14 and TRBJ1-1): EAGVTQFPSHSVIEKGQTVTLRCDPISGHDNLYWYRRVMGKEIKFLLHFVKESKQDESGMPNNRFLAERTGGTYSTLKVQPAELEDSGVYFCASSQSGGSIEAFFGQGTRLTVV.

The V and J genes are TRBV10-3 and TRBJ2-5, with D unresolved. Germline V gene data show CDR1 as ENHRY and CDR2 as SYGVKD. This CDR3 comprises 12 residues. V shed 0 bases and J shed 4 bases, with 3 bases lying between them. The CDR3 sequence: CAISESPETQYF. The DNA of the CDR3 is TGTGCCATCAGTGAGTCCCCAGAGACCCAGTACTTC.